The T cell receptor (beta chain) under discussion was sequenced for a study of blood T cell repertoires in COVID-19. Libraries were prepared by immunoSEQ multiplex PCR; TCRdb keeps only in-frame clonotypes and omits some of them. The sample carries a few hundred thousand clones, roughly four fifths recorded once. Trimming left V 7 bases short and J 1 base short, with 13 bases between. Germline values: CDR1 MNHEY, CDR2 SVGAGI. The CDR3 is 14 residues long. The sequence was collected from a woman between 50 and 59 years old who had recovered from COVID-19. V gene TRBV6-5 combines with J gene TRBJ1-1; a weak D match, TRBD1 (5 bases). The sample consisted of PBMCs or T cells enriched from blood (not recorded which). This chain's CDR3 is CASTTGGGNTEAFF. Written as DNA, the CDR3 is TGTGCCAGCACGACCGGCGGGGGGAACACTGAAGCTTTCTTT.